This paragraph covers one T cell receptor beta chain sequence. The data were taken from a study of PD-L1 blockade in urothelial cancer. Germline CDR1 is LGHNA and CDR2 is YNFKEQ. This CDR3 is 17 amino acids long. J was trimmed by 6 bases and V by 1 base; bases with no gene match: 9. This sample's time point: pretreatment peripheral blood. TCRdb's copy holds only in-frame clones and misses some; the assay was immunoSEQ multiplex PCR. The sample includes roughly 95,000 clones, around 87% of them seen just once. Here the sequenced sample was PBMCs, taken around atezolizumab (anti-PD-L1) treatment. The TCR comes from a man aged 55 to 69 with urothelial cancer. This sequence joins TRBV4-2 and TRBJ2-1, with 10 bases lining up with TRBD2. The chain's CDR3 is CASSQGPAGGPGNEQFF. CDR3 nucleotide sequence: TGTGCCAGCAGCCAAGGGCCAGCGGGGGGGCCGGGCAATGAGCAGTTCTTC.